Following are 10 T cell receptor beta chains from one sample sequenced in a study of cytomegalovirus exposure and HLA in healthy donors. Both 60 Vbeta primers and 13 Jbeta primers went into the PCR. Sequenced by immunoSEQ multiplex PCR; TCRdb stores in-frame clones only, minus some. The table records about 190,000 clones, 70% to 75% of them present only once. The sample taken for sequencing was PBMCs. The receptor set was obtained from a woman in her 30s in good health and CMV-seropositive.

The chain combines TRBV28 with TRBJ1-1; D uncertain. The germline gives CDR1 MDHEN, CDR2 SYDVKM. CDR3 size: 13 residues. Trimming pared 6 bases from V and 5 bases from J, leaving 13 bases between. CDR3 in amino acids: CASSWTGETEAFF. CDR3 coding DNA: TGTGCCAGCAGCTGGACTGGGGAGACTGAAGCTTTCTTT.

The chain joins TRBV18 to TRBJ2-1; 7 bases fit TRBD1. Trimming at V came to 1 base and at J to 4 bases, leaving 7 bases not matched to a gene. Germline values: CDR1 KGHSH, CDR2 LQKENI. The CDR3 totals 16 residues. The CDR3 region is CASSPRDRVIYNEQFF. In nucleotides, the CDR3 is TGTGCCAGCTCACCACGGGACAGAGTCATTTACAATGAGCAGTTCTTC.

Comments on this clone: Distinct nucleotide sequences in the sample also encode this CDR3. The rearrangement links TRBV27 to TRBJ1-5; D unresolved. CDR3 size: 14 residues. The germline V and J ends were trimmed by 6 bases and 3 bases, with 12 bases remaining between them. The germline gives CDR1 MNHEY, CDR2 SMNVEV (reference sequence). Here the CDR3 reads CASSLRGSNQPQHF. The CDR3 DNA reads as TGTGCCAGCAGCCTAAGAGGGTCCAATCAGCCCCAGCATTTT.

V is TRBV14 and J is TRBJ2-5; 8 bases are shared with TRBD2. V gave up 2 bases and J gave up 5 bases; unmatched junction bases: 10. Germline V gene data show CDR1 as SGHDN and CDR2 as FVKESK. The CDR3 contains 16 residues. This CDR3 reads CASSQRGPSGSETQYF. As DNA, the CDR3 is TGTGCCAGCAGCCAAAGAGGCCCCAGCGGGAGTGAGACCCAGTACTTC. The variable domain in full, with the rest retrieved from reference TRBV14 and TRBJ2-5, is EAGVTQFPSHSVIEKGQTVTLRCDPISGHDNLYWYRRVMGKEIKFLLHFVKESKQDESGMPNNRFLAERTGGTYSTLKVQPAELEDSGVYFCASSQRGPSGSETQYFGPGTRLLVL.

The table lists this clone with a count of one. This specimen includes other DNA sequences encoding the same CDR3. The chain uses TRBV6-4 and TRBJ2-1, with TRBD2 identical over 12 bases. The V and J ends lost 3 bases and 10 bases, in that order; junction bases with no gene match: 7. CDR3 length: 15 amino acids. Germline CDR1 MRHNA, CDR2 SNTAGT. CDR3 amino acids: CASSELAGGGGEQFF. CDR3 DNA sequence: TGTGCCAGCAGTGAACTAGCGGGGGGCGGGGGAGAGCAGTTCTTC.

This clone was counted only a few times. This chain connects TRBV28 to TRBJ2-1, with D perhaps matching TRBD2 (6 bases). Germline CDR1 is MDHEN and CDR2 is SYDVKM. The CDR3 is made up of 15 amino acids. The V gene lost 10 bases and the J gene lost 9 bases, with 25 bases spanning the gap. The CDR3 protein is CATGLGLPLQSEQFF. In DNA form, the CDR3 reads TGTGCCACGGGGCTCGGACTACCTCTCCAGAGTGAGCAGTTCTTC. The variable domain in full, with the rest retrieved from reference TRBV28 and TRBJ2-1, is DVKVTQSSRYLVKRTGEKVFLECVQDMDHENMFWYRQDPGLGLRLIYFSYDVKMKEKGDIPEGYSVSREKKERFSLILESASTNQTSMYLCATGLGLPLQSEQFFGPGTRLTVL.

The CDR3 loop is CASSELANIHNEQFF. The CDR3 nucleotides are TGTGCCAGCAGCGAGCTAGCGAATATTCACAATGAGCAGTTCTTC. The chain uses TRBV27 and TRBJ2-1; weak D call: TRBD2 (6 bases). Trimming removed 6 bases at V and 5 bases at J, with 17 bases between. The CDR3 runs to 15 residues. CDR1 and CDR2 from the germline V gene are MNHEY and SMNVEV (reference sequence).

The gene calls are TRBV27 and TRBJ2-7, with D perhaps matching TRBD1 (6 bases). Germline CDR1 reads MNHEY; CDR2 reads SMNVEV (reference sequence). With 0 bases removed from V and 5 bases from J, the gap between germline ends came to 11 bases. The CDR3 extends over 14 amino acids. The CDR3 nucleotides read TGTGCCAGCAGTTTATCGAGCAGGGGCGACGAGCAGTACTTC. This codes for CASSLSSRGDEQYF.

This sequence joins TRBV19 and TRBJ2-3; 9 bases are a match to TRBD1. J was trimmed by 2 bases and V by 6 bases; bases with no gene match: 6. The CDR3 contains 15 residues. Germline loops: CDR1 LNHDA, CDR2 SQIVND (reference sequence). The CDR3, as DNA: TGTGCCAGTAGCTCCGGGACAGGGAACACAGATACGCAGTATTTT. Translation: CASSSGTGNTDTQYF.

Remarks on this clone: The same CDR3 arises from other DNA sequences in this sample as well. The chain couples TRBV7-2 to TRBJ1-2, with TRBD1 identical over 8 bases. CDR1 and CDR2 from the germline V gene are SGHTA and FQGNSA. Trimming at V came to 5 bases and at J to 7 bases, leaving 6 bases not matched to a gene. The CDR3 spans 13 residues. The DNA of the CDR3 is TGTGCCAGCAGCCTCCGACAGGGGACTGGCTACACCTTC. This encodes CASSLRQGTGYTF.